The T cell receptor (beta chain) under discussion was sequenced for a study of OX40 agonist ivuxolimab in advanced cancers. Study-wide findings and caveats: Average numbers of expanded clones were greater in CD8+ T cells than in CD4+.

Libraries were prepared by immunoSEQ multiplex PCR; TCRdb keeps only in-frame clonotypes and omits some of them. The sample consists of some 100,000 clones, approximately 90% of them appearing once. In regard to this clone: Its target is not known.

The germline CDR1 and CDR2 sequences are LGHNA and YNFKEQ. The V and J ends lost 4 bases and 2 bases respectively, with 8 bases between them. This CDR3 has 13 amino acids. The receptor was derived from an adult with an advanced solid tumor such as melanoma, head and neck, liver or kidney cancer. J is TRBJ2-5 and V is TRBV4-2, with D tentatively TRBD1 (5 bases). Sequences were derived from CD4+ or CD8+ T cells sorted from blood, sampled in a trial of the OX40 agonist ivuxolimab. The CDR3 loop reads CASSPGNQETQYF. CDR3 nucleotide sequence: TGTGCCAGCAGCCCAGGGAATCAAGAGACCCAGTACTTC.